The T cell receptor beta chain under discussion was sequenced for a study of a mutant IDH1 vaccine in newly diagnosed glioma. Time point specified: week 11, during vaccination. With topical imiquimod, each dose of the vaccine consisted of 300 ug of mutant IDH1 20-mer peptide. Assay: immunoSEQ multiplex PCR; the TCRdb copy retains only in-frame clones and omits some. This table has fewer than 65,000 clones, 80% appearing once. Details on this clone: What it binds is unknown.

The source was PBMCs, collected from a glioma patient whose treatment included an IDH1 peptide vaccine. The origin of this receptor is a man aged 45 to 65 with glioma.

The CDR3 DNA follows: TGTGCCAGCAGCTTAGTTCCCCCCCCCGGCGAGCAGTACTTC. It translates to CASSLVPPPGEQYF. The chain couples TRBV7-8 to TRBJ2-7; D is ambiguous. Germline V gene data show CDR1 as SGHVS and CDR2 as FQNEAQ. This CDR3 has 14 residues. V was trimmed by 1 base and J by 6 bases, leaving 13 bases between them.